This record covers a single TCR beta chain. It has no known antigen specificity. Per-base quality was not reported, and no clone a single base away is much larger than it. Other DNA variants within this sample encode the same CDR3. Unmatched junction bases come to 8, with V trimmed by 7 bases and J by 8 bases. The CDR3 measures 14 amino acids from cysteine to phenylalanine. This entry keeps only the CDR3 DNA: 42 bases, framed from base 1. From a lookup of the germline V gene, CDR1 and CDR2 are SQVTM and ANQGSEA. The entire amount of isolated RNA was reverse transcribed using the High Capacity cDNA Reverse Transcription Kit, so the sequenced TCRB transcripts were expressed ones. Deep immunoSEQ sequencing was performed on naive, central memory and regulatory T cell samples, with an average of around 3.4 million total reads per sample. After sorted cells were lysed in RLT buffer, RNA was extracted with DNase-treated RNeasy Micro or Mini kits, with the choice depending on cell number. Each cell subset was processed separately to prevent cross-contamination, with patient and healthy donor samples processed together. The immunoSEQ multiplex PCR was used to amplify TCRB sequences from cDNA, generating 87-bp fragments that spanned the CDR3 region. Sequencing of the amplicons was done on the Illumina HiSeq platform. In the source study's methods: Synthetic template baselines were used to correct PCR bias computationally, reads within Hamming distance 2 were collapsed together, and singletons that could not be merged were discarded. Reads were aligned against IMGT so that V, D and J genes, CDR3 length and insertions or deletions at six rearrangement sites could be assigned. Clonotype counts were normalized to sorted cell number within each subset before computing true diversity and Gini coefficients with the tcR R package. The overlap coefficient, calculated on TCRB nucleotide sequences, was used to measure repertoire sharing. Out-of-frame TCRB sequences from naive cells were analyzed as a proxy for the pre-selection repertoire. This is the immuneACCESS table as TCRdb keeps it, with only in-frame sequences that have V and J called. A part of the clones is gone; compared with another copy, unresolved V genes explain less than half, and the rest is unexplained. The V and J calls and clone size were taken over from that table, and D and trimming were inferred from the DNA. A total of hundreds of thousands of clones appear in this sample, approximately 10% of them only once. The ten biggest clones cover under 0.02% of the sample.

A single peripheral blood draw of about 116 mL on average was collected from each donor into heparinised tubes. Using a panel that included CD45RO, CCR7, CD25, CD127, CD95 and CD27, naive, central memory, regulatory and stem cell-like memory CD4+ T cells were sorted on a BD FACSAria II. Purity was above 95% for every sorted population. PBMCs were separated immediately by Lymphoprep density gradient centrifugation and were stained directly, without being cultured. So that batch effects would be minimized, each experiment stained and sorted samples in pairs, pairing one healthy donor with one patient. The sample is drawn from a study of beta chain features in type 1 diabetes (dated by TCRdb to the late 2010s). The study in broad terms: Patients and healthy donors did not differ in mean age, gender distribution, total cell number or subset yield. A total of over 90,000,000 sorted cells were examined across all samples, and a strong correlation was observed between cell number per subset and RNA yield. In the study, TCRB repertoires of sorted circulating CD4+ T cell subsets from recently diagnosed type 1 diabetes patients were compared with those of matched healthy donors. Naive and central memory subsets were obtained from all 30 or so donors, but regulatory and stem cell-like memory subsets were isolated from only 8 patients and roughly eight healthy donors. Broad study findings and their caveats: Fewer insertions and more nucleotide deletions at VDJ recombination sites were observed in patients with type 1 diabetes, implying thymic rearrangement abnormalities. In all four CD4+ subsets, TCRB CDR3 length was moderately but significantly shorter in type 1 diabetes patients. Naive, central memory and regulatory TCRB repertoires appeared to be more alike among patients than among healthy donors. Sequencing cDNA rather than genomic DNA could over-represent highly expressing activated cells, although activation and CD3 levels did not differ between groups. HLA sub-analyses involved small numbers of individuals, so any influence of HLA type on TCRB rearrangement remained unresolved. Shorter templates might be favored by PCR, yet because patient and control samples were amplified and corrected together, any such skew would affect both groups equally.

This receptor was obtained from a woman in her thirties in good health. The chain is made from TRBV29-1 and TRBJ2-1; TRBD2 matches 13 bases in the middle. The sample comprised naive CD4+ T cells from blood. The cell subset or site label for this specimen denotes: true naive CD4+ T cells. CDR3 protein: CSAPGTSGTDEQFF. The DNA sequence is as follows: TGCAGCGCTCCCGGGACTAGCGGGACCGATGAGCAGTTCTTC.